A single sample gave rise to the 14 T cell receptor beta chains below, sequenced in a study of T cells in Graves' hyperthyroidism and ophthalmopathy. RNA transcripts provided the source from which TCR beta CDR3 regions were amplified. Initially, a first-round RT-PCR of the TCR CDR3 employed the HTBI primer set. TCRdb independently ran MiXCR on the multiplex PCR reads; one entry per CDR3 protein. The sample has roughly 500,000 distinct CDR3 sequences; around 42% are singletons. Material: peripheral blood or thyroid tissue (not recorded which). The receptors originated from an adult woman with Graves' disease, either hyperthyroidism or ophthalmopathy (not recorded which).

The chain links TRBV5-4 to TRBJ2-5; 9 nucleotides line up with TRBD1. V lost 1 base to trimming and J lost 10 bases; unmatched junction nucleotides: 8. Germline loops: CDR1 SGHNT, CDR2 YYREEE (reference sequence). The CDR3 is made up of 14 amino acids. In DNA, the CDR3 is TGTGCCAGCAGCTTGTTACAGGGGGCAGGGGACCAGTACTTC. Translation gives CASSLLQGAGDQYF. The full variable domain, completed using reference TRBV5-4 and TRBJ2-5, is ETGVTQSPTHLIKTRGQQVTLRCSSQSGHNTVSWYQQALGQGPQFIFQYYREEENGRGNFPPRFSGLQFPNYSSELNVNALELDDSALYLCASSLLQGAGDQYFGPGTRLLVL.

As concerns this clonotype: The CDR3 ends on some other residue instead of the conserved phenylalanine or tryptophan, so this is likely a read error. V is TRBV7-8 and J is TRBJ1-1; 10 nucleotides agree with TRBD1. The V gene end was trimmed by 5 bases and the J gene end by 1 base; junction bases not matched to a gene: 4. This CDR3 spans 15 amino acids. The germline gives CDR1 SGHVS, CDR2 FQNEAQ. The CDR3 here is CASSPGQGRNTEAFC. CDR3 DNA: TGTGCCAGCAGCCCGGGACAGGGGAGGAACACTGAAGCTTTCTGT.

At least ten counts were recorded for this clonotype. The chain links TRBV5-8 to TRBJ2-5, with D possibly matching TRBD2 (6 bases). CDR3 size: 13 residues. Trimming removed 4 bases from V and 5 bases from J, with 12 bases in between. Germline-derived CDR1 and CDR2 are SGHTS and YDEGEE. The CDR3 DNA reads TGTGCCAGCAGCGTGGGTCGGGGGGAGACCCAGTACTTC. Translation: CASSVGRGETQYF.

CDR3 sequence: CAISEGGPDSGYTF. The CDR3 nucleotides are TGTGCCATCAGTGAGGGGGGGCCGGACTCTGGCTACACCTTC. This chain uses TRBV10-3 with TRBJ1-2; maybe TRBD1 (6 bases). V was trimmed by 2 bases and J by 7 bases, leaving 14 bases between them. The germline V gene has CDR1 ENHRY and CDR2 SYGVKD. The CDR3 sequence is 14 residues long.

This clonotype has a count of ten or more. The rearrangement links TRBV7-4 to TRBJ2-7, with TRBD1 identical over 7 bases. The CDR3 is 15 amino acids. Germline V lookup: CDR1 SGHVT, CDR2 SQSDAQ. V lost 6 bases and J lost 5; bases outside the gene matches: 13. The CDR3 DNA follows: TGTGCCAGCAGTTCTATCGGGGACAGAAGGGACGAGCAGTACTTC. This sequence encodes CASSSIGDRRDEQYF.

This clonotype appeared once. V is TRBV7-9 and J is TRBJ2-3; a possible D gene is TRBD2 (7 bases). The CDR3 loop spans 14 amino acids. The V and J ends lost 0 bases and 8 bases respectively, with 12 bases between them. Germline assignment: CDR1 SEHNR and CDR2 FQNEAQ (reference sequence). For the CDR3, the DNA is TGTGCCAGCAGCTTAGCGGGGGGGCGTGGTACGCAGTATTTT. This codes for CASSLAGGRGTQYF.

The chain recombines TRBV15 with TRBJ1-1; D not resolved. V was pared by 3 bases and J by 1 base, with 18 bases between. Germline lookup yields CDR1 LNHNV and CDR2 YYDKDF (reference sequence). The CDR3 runs to 17 residues. The CDR3 DNA reads TGTGCCACCAGCAGCTTCTCGCGATTGGATCAGAACACTGAAGCTTTCTTT. The encoded protein is CATSSFSRLDQNTEAFF.

The chain carries TRBV20-1 and TRBJ1-3; possible D gene TRBD1, 5 bases. Germline lookup yields CDR1 DFQATT and CDR2 SNEGSKA (reference sequence). The CDR3 is 12 amino acids. Trimming took off 1 base at V and 8 bases at J, with 9 bases between the two ends. Here the CDR3 reads CSARVGEDTIYF. CDR3 DNA sequence: TGCAGTGCTAGAGTGGGGGAAGACACCATATATTTT.

The rearrangement links TRBV7-9 to TRBJ1-2; the D is unclear. The germline CDR1 and CDR2 sequences are SEHNR and FQNEAQ (reference sequence). The CDR3 spans 14 residues. V was clipped by 4 bases and J by 3 bases, with 12 bases between them. CDR3 region: CASSSNSPHYGYTF. CDR3 bases: TGTGCCAGCAGCTCAAACAGTCCCCACTATGGCTACACCTTC.

This clonotype has ten or more counts. The CDR3 end shows no conserved phenylalanine or tryptophan, and so a read error is likely. The DNA is left out, because the CDR3 cannot be placed on it with certainty; the CDR3 is given as TCRdb lists it. The CDR3 is CATSRRDRAFS. This sequence joins TRBV15 and TRBJ1-1; TRBD1 reflects the table's D call only, with no check against the DNA. The CDR3 is 11 amino acids long, termini counted. Germline V gives CDR1 LNHNV, CDR2 YYDKDF (reference sequence).

This clonotype was recorded many times. V and J are TRBV20-1 and TRBJ1-2; D is unclear. The CDR3 loop spans 11 amino acids. In germline, CDR1 is DFQATT, CDR2 SNEGSKA (reference sequence). V was pared by 3 bases and J by 5 bases, with 7 bases between. The CDR3, as DNA: TGCAGTGCTAGTGAGAGATATGGCTACACCTTC. Its protein product is CSASERYGYTF.

This clonotype was seen a few times. This chain links TRBV7-2 with TRBJ2-5; D unclear. Germline V gene lookup returns CDR1 SGHTA and CDR2 FQGNSA. This CDR3 comprises 16 residues. Trimming stripped 5 bases from V and 1 base from J, with 17 bases between. CDR3 bases: TGTGCCAGCAGCCCTAACTGGGCTTACGGCCAAGAGACCCAGTACTTC. It translates to CASSPNWAYGQETQYF.

This rearrangement joins TRBV2 to TRBJ2-5; the match to TRBD2 covers 11 bases. Germline V CDR1 and CDR2: SNHLY, FYNNEI. CDR3 size: 15 residues. V was clipped by 4 bases and J by 2 bases; unmatched bases: 3. CDR3 in DNA: TGTGCCAGCAGTGGGCGACTAGCGGGGCAAGAGACCCAGTACTTC. Amino acid sequence: CASSGRLAGQETQYF.

The chain recombines TRBV15 with TRBJ2-7; 7 nucleotides match TRBD2. The CDR3 totals 13 residues. V was clipped by 4 bases and J by 7 bases; unmatched bases: 7. The germline V gene has CDR1 LNHNV and CDR2 YYDKDF (reference sequence). CDR3 DNA: TGTGCCACCAGCAACCGGGAGGCCGAGGAGCAGTACTTC. Amino acids: CATSNREAEEQYF.